The rows below give T cell receptor beta chains drawn from one sample of a study of T cells after yellow fever vaccination. TCRdb re-derived calls from the 5' RACE reads in MiXCR, one entry per CDR3 protein. The sample shows 550,000 or so distinct CDR3 sequences, roughly 21% of them seen only once. Source: PBMCs, taken 15 days after the yellow fever booster vaccination. All receptors come from a man in his thirties or forties who received the YFV17D yellow fever vaccine. CDR3s include the opening cysteine and the closing phenylalanine or tryptophan. The D gene is left open where the match is weak. Not all rows give a size; the values are once, few, many and, for expanded clones, a class.

D gene: TRBD2
J gene: TRBJ2-2
clone size: NA
V gene: TRBV12-3/TRBV12-4
CDR3 protein: CASSSLKLAGNGELFF
CDR3 DNA: TGTGCCAGCAGTTCTTTGAAACTAGCGGGAAACGGGGAGCTGTTTTTT

D gene: TRBD1
J gene: TRBJ2-7
clone size: NA
V gene: TRBV29-1
CDR3 protein: CSVEGPGQGGTYEQYF
CDR3 DNA: TGCAGCGTTGAAGGTCCCGGACAGGGTGGGACCTACGAGCAGTACTTC

D gene: NA
J gene: TRBJ2-2
clone size: NA
V gene: TRBV9
CDR3 protein: CASSVDEAGLFF
CDR3 DNA: TGTGCCAGCAGCGTAGATGAGGCAGGCCTGTTTTTT

D gene: NA
J gene: TRBJ2-3
clone size: NA
V gene: TRBV19
CDR3 protein: CASSIFGGSTDTQYF
CDR3 DNA: TGTGCCAGTAGTATATTCGGGGGAAGCACAGATACGCAGTATTTT

D gene: NA
J gene: TRBJ2-2
clone size: NA
V gene: TRBV29-1
CDR3 protein: CSVELFDSLNTGELFF
CDR3 DNA: TGCAGCGTTGAATTATTTGACAGCCTTAACACCGGGGAGCTGTTTTTT

D gene: NA
J gene: TRBJ1-5
clone size: few
V gene: TRBV14
CDR3 protein: CASSLGRQPQHF
CDR3 DNA: TGTGCCAGCAGTCTTGGACGTCAGCCCCAGCATTTT

D gene: TRBD1
J gene: TRBJ2-3
clone size: few
V gene: TRBV24-1
CDR3 protein: CATRGTGTTDTQYF
CDR3 DNA: TGTGCCACCAGAGGGACAGGGACCACAGATACGCAGTATTTT

D gene: NA
J gene: TRBJ2-5
clone size: few
V gene: TRBV7-9
CDR3 protein: CASSPPRGETQYF
CDR3 DNA: TGTGCCAGCAGCCCCCCACGGGGAGAGACCCAGTACTTC

D gene: NA
J gene: TRBJ2-1
clone size: NA
V gene: TRBV6-2/TRBV6-3
CDR3 protein: CASSYSSGQFF
CDR3 DNA: TGTGCCAGCAGTTATTCGTCTGGGCAGTTCTTC

D gene: TRBD2
J gene: TRBJ2-7
clone size: NA
V gene: TRBV20-1
CDR3 protein: CSASSLAGGPVGEQYF
CDR3 DNA: TGCAGTGCTAGCAGCCTAGCGGGAGGGCCGGTGGGCGAGCAGTACTTC

D gene: NA
J gene: TRBJ2-5
clone size: NA
V gene: TRBV12-3/TRBV12-4
CDR3 protein: CASMGRNQETQYF
CDR3 DNA: TGTGCCAGCATGGGAAGAAACCAAGAGACCCAGTACTTC

D gene: NA
J gene: TRBJ2-5
clone size: few
V gene: TRBV19
CDR3 protein: CASSPTWEGNEETQYF
CDR3 DNA: TGTGCCAGTAGCCCGACGTGGGAAGGGAACGAGGAGACCCAGTACTTC

D gene: NA
J gene: TRBJ2-1
clone size: few
V gene: TRBV25-1
CDR3 protein: CASSGPWGPTNEQFF
CDR3 DNA: TGTGCCAGCAGTGGGCCATGGGGGCCCACCAATGAGCAGTTCTTC

D gene: TRBD2
J gene: TRBJ2-7
clone size: NA
V gene: TRBV20-1
CDR3 protein: CSARLSGTPNYEQYF
CDR3 DNA: TGCAGTGCTAGACTTAGCGGGACCCCCAACTACGAGCAGTACTTC

D gene: NA
J gene: TRBJ1-2
clone size: few
V gene: TRBV6-2/TRBV6-3
CDR3 protein: CASSSDPYGYTF
CDR3 DNA: TGTGCCAGCAGTTCAGACCCATATGGCTACACCTTC

D gene: TRBD1
J gene: TRBJ2-7
clone size: few
V gene: TRBV29-1
CDR3 protein: CSATGTGFYEQYF
CDR3 DNA: TGCAGCGCCACCGGGACAGGGTTCTACGAGCAGTACTTC

D gene: NA
J gene: TRBJ1-2
clone size: few
V gene: TRBV5-5
CDR3 protein: CASSLGGGVDYGYTF
CDR3 DNA: TGTGCCAGCAGCTTGGGGGGAGGAGTGGACTATGGCTACACCTTC